Sequencing of this T cell receptor (beta chain) was carried out in a study of cytomegalovirus exposure and HLA in healthy donors. The PCR had 60 Vbeta and 13 Jbeta primers. Here immunoSEQ multiplex PCR was the method, and the copy in TCRdb shows in-frame clones only, minus some. The repertoire holds roughly 150,000 clones, with 60% to 80% as singletons. Germline CDR1 and CDR2: MNHNS and SASEGT. The CDR3 totals 13 residues. V shed 10 bases and J 4 bases; nucleotides not matched to a gene: 9. Sequencing was performed on PBMCs. The J gene is TRBJ1-2, the V gene TRBV6-1; 7 nucleotides agree with TRBD1. The TCR originated in a man aged 25-45 years in good health and CMV-seronegative. As DNA, the CDR3 is TGTGCCATCCTAGGACAGGTCTCCTATGGCTACACCTTC. Translated: CAILGQVSYGYTF.